These 23 T cell receptor beta chains came from one sample sequenced in a study of blood T cell repertoires in COVID-19. TCRdb keeps only in-frame clones here, not all; method: immunoSEQ multiplex PCR. This sample has approximately 150,000 clones; around nine tenths occur once, and the top ten carry roughly a tenth. Sample: peripheral blood. These TCRs come from a man aged 55-75 years with active or convalescent COVID-19.

The chain employs TRBV5-1 and TRBJ1-4; D is uncertain. The CDR3 runs to 16 residues. The ends were cut back, 4 bases at V and 4 bases at J, with 17 bases in the middle. The germline V gene encodes CDR1 SGHRS and CDR2 YFSETQ. CDR3 in DNA: TGCGCCAGCAGCGACCGGGGTGGACTTAGTAATGAAAAACTGTTTTTT. Translation gives CASSDRGGLSNEKLFF.

The chain recombines TRBV7-2 with TRBJ1-6, with 8 bases identical to TRBD1. Unmatched junction bases numbered 6, after V lost 5 bases and J lost 12 bases. The length of the CDR3 is 13 residues. Germline V gene lookup returns CDR1 SGHTA and CDR2 FQGNSA. The CDR3 coding sequence is TGTGCCAGCAGCAGGGACAGGAGACGACCCCTCCACTTT. Its protein is CASSRDRRRPLHF.

The genes are TRBV4-1 and TRBJ2-5, with TRBD1 matching 7 bases. The CDR3 totals 15 residues. CDR1 is MGHRA, CDR2 YSYEKL, per germline. The J segment lost 1 base and the V segment lost 4 bases, leaving 6 bases of the junction unmatched. The CDR3 is CASSRWGQTQETQYF. CDR3 DNA sequence: TGCGCCAGCAGCCGCTGGGGACAGACCCAAGAGACCCAGTACTTC.

The chain uses TRBV30 and TRBJ2-7, with D tentatively TRBD2 (5 bases). The V end lost 3 bases, the J end lost 3 bases, and 18 bases lay between the germline ends. The CDR3 is 15 amino acids. Germline CDR1 GTSNPN, CDR2 SVGIG (reference sequence). In DNA, the CDR3 is TGTGCCTGGAGCGGCGGGCTCTGGGGTTACTACGAGCAGTACTTC. It encodes CAWSGGLWGYYEQYF.

The gene calls are TRBV7-2 and TRBJ2-5; TRBD2 agrees at 7 bases. Germline V CDR1 and CDR2: SGHTA, FQGNSA. CDR3 length: 14 residues. The trim removed 5 bases at V and 3 bases at J, leaving 6 bases unmatched. The CDR3 sequence: CASSHYLAEETQYF. CDR3 sequence (DNA): TGTGCCAGCAGCCACTACCTAGCGGAAGAGACCCAGTACTTC.

This sequence joins TRBV19 and TRBJ2-7, with 8 positions matching TRBD1. Germline V gene data show CDR1 as LNHDA and CDR2 as SQIVND (reference sequence). CDR3 length equals 14 residues. Trimming took 5 bases from V and 1 from J; bases not matched to a gene: 4. The chain's CDR3 is CASSDRGQSYEQYF. The DNA of the CDR3 is TGTGCCAGTAGTGACAGGGGCCAATCCTACGAGCAGTACTTC.

The chain recombines TRBV28 with TRBJ2-7; 12 bases line up with TRBD2. Per the germline V gene, CDR1 is MDHEN and CDR2 is SYDVKM. Germline trimming cut 6 bases from V and 2 bases from J; bases unmatched to any gene: 17. This CDR3 is built from 19 residues. The CDR3 loop is CASRDRFGLAGGIPYEQYF. The CDR3 DNA reads as TGTGCCAGCAGGGACAGATTTGGGCTAGCGGGAGGGATCCCCTACGAGCAGTACTTC.

The gene calls are TRBV7-9 and TRBJ2-7, with 9 bases identical to TRBD2. CDR1 is SEHNR and CDR2 is FQNEAQ in the germline V gene (reference sequence). The CDR3 is 14 residues long. V dropped 0 bases and J dropped 6; count of bases not matched to a gene: 3. The CDR3 nucleotides are TGTGCCAGCAGCTTAGCGGGACTAGCTTTCGAGCAGTACTTC. Residues: CASSLAGLAFEQYF.

The chain is built from TRBV28 and TRBJ2-2, with 12 positions matching TRBD2. Germline V CDR1 and CDR2: MDHEN, SYDVKM. The CDR3 is 19 residues long. V was pared by 5 bases and J by 3 bases, with 13 bases of the junction left unmatched. Here the CDR3 DNA reads TGTGCCAGCAGTCCGGGGACTAGCGGGTTCAACGGGGACACCGGGGAGCTGTTTTTT. Amino acid sequence: CASSPGTSGFNGDTGELFF. Looking up the rest from reference TRBV28 and TRBJ2-2 gives the full variable domain: DVKVTQSSRYLVKRTGEKVFLECVQDMDHENMFWYRQDPGLGLRLIYFSYDVKMKEKGDIPEGYSVSREKKERFSLILESASTNQTSMYLCASSPGTSGFNGDTGELFFGEGSRLTVL.

Turning to this clone: Additional DNA sequences in this sample encode the identical CDR3. CDR3 residues: CASSSRTSGSYEQYF. The CDR3 bases are TGTGCCAGCAGCTCTCGGACTAGCGGGAGTTACGAGCAGTACTTC. The rearrangement uses TRBV11-2 and TRBJ2-7; TRBD2 aligns across 13 bases. V trimming: 4 bases; J trimming: 4 bases; junction bases outside the gene matches: 4. CDR3 length: 15 amino acids. The germline CDR1 and CDR2 sequences are SGHAT and FQNNGV.

This rearrangement joins TRBV19 to TRBJ1-1; tentatively, D is TRBD1 (5 bases). The CDR3 is made up of 14 amino acids. Trimming removed 3 bases at V and 1 base at J, with 9 bases between. Germline CDR1 LNHDA, CDR2 SQIVND (reference sequence). The CDR3 nucleotides read TGTGCCAGTAGTATGGGGCGTGCGAACACTGAAGCTTTCTTT. Translation gives CASSMGRANTEAFF.

The chain uses TRBV4-2 and TRBJ2-1; 7 nucleotides match TRBD2. This CDR3 comprises 16 residues. V shed 0 bases and J 6 bases; nucleotides not matched to a gene: 8. Germline V gene data show CDR1 as LGHNA and CDR2 as YNFKEQ. Here the CDR3 reads CASSQDGAGRANEQFF. The CDR3, as DNA: TGTGCCAGCAGCCAAGATGGAGCGGGGAGGGCCAATGAGCAGTTCTTC.

The chain carries TRBV27 and TRBJ1-2; TRBD1 matches at 8 bases. The CDR3 sequence is 13 residues long. The germline gives CDR1 MNHEY, CDR2 SMNVEV (reference sequence). V dropped 5 bases and J dropped 8; count of bases not matched to a gene: 7. CDR3 sequence (DNA): TGTGCCAGCAGTCTAAAAGCAGGGGGCGGCTACACCTTC. Protein product: CASSLKAGGGYTF.

The chain has TRBV25-1 and TRBJ1-4; TRBD1 matches 8 bases. V shed 6 bases and J 4 bases; nucleotides not matched to a gene: 7. This CDR3 spans 15 amino acids. CDR1 and CDR2 (germline): MGHDK, SYGVNS. The CDR3 DNA sequence: TGTGCCAGCAGCCGACAGGGGCTTCTTAATGAAAAACTGTTTTTT. It is translated as CASSRQGLLNEKLFF. Full variable domain (outside the CDR3, taken from reference TRBV25-1 and TRBJ1-4): EADIYQTPRYLVIGTGKKITLECSQTMGHDKMYWYQQDPGMELHLIHYSYGVNSTEKGDLSSESTVSRIRTEHFPLTLESARPSHTSQYLCASSRQGLLNEKLFFGSGTQLSVL.

The J gene is TRBJ2-3, the V gene TRBV24-1; a weak D match, TRBD1 (6 bases). Germline CDR1 KGHDR, CDR2 SFDVKD. CDR3 length: 14 residues. The ends were cut back, 5 bases at V and 6 bases at J, with 14 bases in the middle. In DNA form, the CDR3 reads TGTGCCACCAGTGGTGGACAGACGAGGGATACGCAGTATTTT. Encoded protein: CATSGGQTRDTQYF.

The CDR3 DNA follows: TGTGCCAGCAACCAGGGGGCCCTCTCTGGGGCCAACGTCCTGACTTTC. Translation: CASNQGALSGANVLTF. This chain joins TRBV9 and TRBJ2-6; 8 bases line up with TRBD1. The J segment lost 0 bases and the V segment lost 6 bases, leaving 5 bases of the junction unmatched. This CDR3 is 16 amino acids long. CDR1 is SGDLS and CDR2 is YYNGEE in the germline V gene.

J is TRBJ2-1 and V is TRBV28; 9 bases fit TRBD1. The CDR3 is 16 amino acids. Germline CDR1 and CDR2: MDHEN and SYDVKM. J lost 5 bases, V lost 6 bases, and 11 bases had no gene match. The CDR3 is CASSPPPGQGHNEQFF. The CDR3 DNA reads TGTGCCAGCAGCCCACCCCCGGGACAGGGCCACAATGAGCAGTTCTTC.

The CDR3 is CASSSRSGRGGNEQFF. The CDR3 DNA reads as TGTGCCAGCAGCTCCCGTAGCGGGAGGGGTGGCAATGAGCAGTTCTTC. The chain couples TRBV7-3 to TRBJ2-1; TRBD2 matches at 11 bases. The trim removed 4 bases at V and 6 bases at J, leaving 8 bases unmatched. This CDR3 is 16 amino acids long. Germline values: CDR1 SGHTA, CDR2 FQGTGA.

The chain has TRBV25-1 and TRBJ2-6, with TRBD1 matching 7 bases. Losses at the gene ends were 2 bases for V and 1 base for J; bases not matched to a gene: 8. The V gene's germline CDR1 is MGHDK and CDR2 SYGVNS. The CDR3 covers 18 residues. CDR3 sequence reads: CASSERTGHRSGANVLTF. The CDR3 nucleotides read TGTGCCAGCAGTGAACGGACAGGCCACCGTTCTGGGGCCAACGTCCTGACTTTC.

The rearrangement uses TRBV7-6 and TRBJ2-1; possibly TRBD1 for D (5 bases). The V and J ends lost 4 bases and 6 bases respectively, with 7 bases between them. CDR3 length: 12 residues. Germline V gene sequence: CDR1 SGHVS, CDR2 FNYEAQ. The CDR3 coding sequence is TGTGCCAGCAGCTCCCAGGGCAATGAGCAGTTCTTC. Protein sequence: CASSSQGNEQFF.

The CDR3 DNA reads as TGTGCCACCAGTGTTGCGGGGGGCACAGATACGCAGTATTTT. Its protein is CATSVAGGTDTQYF. This chain links TRBV24-1 with TRBJ2-3, with 7 bases that match TRBD2. The CDR3 has 14 residues. Trimming at V came to 5 bases and at J to 1 base, leaving 2 bases not matched to a gene. Germline CDR1 KGHDR, CDR2 SFDVKD.

The chain links TRBV5-1 to TRBJ2-2; 7 nucleotides agree with TRBD1. V was clipped by 4 bases and J by 2 bases; unmatched bases: 5. Germline CDR1 SGHRS, CDR2 YFSETQ. CDR3 length equals 15 residues. CDR3 sequence (DNA): TGCGCCAGCAGCGTTAACAGGGGTAACACCGGGGAGCTGTTTTTT. Its translation: CASSVNRGNTGELFF.

This sequence joins TRBV9 and TRBJ2-1; 14 nucleotides align to TRBD2. The CDR3 spans 16 residues. J was trimmed by 3 bases and V by 3 bases; bases with no gene match: 2. Per germline, CDR1 SGDLS and CDR2 YYNGEE. In DNA, the CDR3 is TGTGCCAGCAGCGGACTAGCGGGAGGGATCTACAATGAGCAGTTCTTC. It is translated as CASSGLAGGIYNEQFF.